The 13 T cell receptor beta chains below come from one sample, sequenced in a study of blood T cell repertoires in COVID-19 (TCRdb year 2020). Library construction relied on the immunoSEQ multiplex PCR assay. The immuneACCESS repertoire file appears here via TCRdb, limited to in-frame rearrangements. These files lack a portion of the clones; in checked studies, under half of the deficit traces to unresolved V genes, and the cause of the others is not known. In this sample the table shows over 90,000 clones, around 92% of which occur a single time. In total, the top ten clones hold 4.2% of the sample. Sequencing was carried out using peripheral blood. These receptor sequences come from a man between 18 and 35 years old with acute or convalescent COVID-19.

This chain uses TRBV15 with TRBJ2-2; D gene ambiguous. V lost 5 bases and J 4 bases, leaving 14 bases between the germline ends. This CDR3 region has 15 residues. Germline V gene data show CDR1 as LNHNV and CDR2 as YYDKDF (reference sequence). In DNA, the CDR3 is TGTGCCACCAGCCGTGGGCTGGGTTTCACCGGGGAGCTGTTTTTT. It codes for CATSRGLGFTGELFF. Combining the CDR3 with reference TRBV15 and TRBJ2-2 gives the whole variable domain DAMVIQNPRYQVTQFGKPVTLSCSQTLNHNVMYWYQQKSSQAPKLLFHYYDKDFNNEADTPDNFQSRRPNTSFCFLDIRSPGLGDTAMYLCATSRGLGFTGELFFGEGSRLTVL.

The chain combines TRBV5-1 with TRBJ1-1; 10 nucleotides align to TRBD1. The CDR3 runs 17 residues. Germline CDR1 reads SGHRS; CDR2 reads YFSETQ. Unmatched junction bases numbered 11, after V lost 6 bases and J lost 0 bases. Here the CDR3 DNA reads TGCGCCAGCAAAAAGGGACAGGGGTATTCGGTGAACACTGAAGCTTTCTTT. Translating it yields CASKKGQGYSVNTEAFF.

The chain links TRBV30 to TRBJ2-7; 10 bases are shared with TRBD2. Germline trimming cut 3 bases from V and 5 bases from J; bases unmatched to any gene: 7. The CDR3 is 14 amino acids. Looked up from germline, CDR1 is GTSNPN and CDR2 is SVGIG (reference sequence). The CDR3 DNA sequence: TGTGCCTGGAGCCTTAGCGGGAGGAAAAACGAGCAGTACTTC. This encodes CAWSLSGRKNEQYF.

The chain employs TRBV30 and TRBJ1-5, with TRBD1 as a possible D gene (5 bases). Per germline, CDR1 GTSNPN and CDR2 SVGIG (reference sequence). The CDR3 is 16 amino acids. The V end was cut by 2 bases, the J end by 2 bases, with 16 bases between. The CDR3 spells CAWSTAGLWGNQPQHF. The CDR3, as DNA: TGTGCCTGGAGTACCGCGGGACTGTGGGGCAATCAGCCCCAGCATTTT.

V is TRBV7-8 and J is TRBJ1-3; D is unresolved. V lost 5 bases to trimming and J lost 1 base, with 9 bases between them. Germline assignment: CDR1 SGHVS and CDR2 FQNEAQ. The CDR3 is 14 residues long. CDR3 residues: CASSPDWSGNTIYF. The CDR3 nucleotides are TGTGCCAGCAGCCCCGACTGGTCTGGAAACACCATATATTTT.

Only one count was recorded for this clone. The chain employs TRBV27 and TRBJ2-1; D is perhaps TRBD2 (6 bases). The V and J ends lost 5 bases and 5 bases respectively, with 16 bases between them. Germline CDR1 and CDR2: MNHEY and SMNVEV (reference sequence). The CDR3 is made up of 15 amino acids. The chain's CDR3 is CASSQAPGVNNEQFF. Here the CDR3 DNA reads TGTGCCAGCAGTCAGGCTCCGGGGGTAAACAATGAGCAGTTCTTC.

J is TRBJ1-5 and V is TRBV5-1; 10 bases map to TRBD1. Germline V gene sequence: CDR1 SGHRS, CDR2 YFSETQ. V dropped 0 bases and J dropped 2; count of bases not matched to a gene: 8. CDR3 length: 18 residues. The CDR3 is CASSLGQGAPGGNQPQHF. The CDR3 DNA is TGCGCCAGCAGCTTGGGACAGGGGGCCCCAGGCGGCAATCAGCCCCAGCATTTT.

The genes are TRBV6-6 and TRBJ2-7; 7 bases are a match to TRBD2. CDR1 is MNHNY, CDR2 SVGAGI, per germline (reference sequence). After removal of 6 bases from V and 2 bases from J, the junction contained 7 bases not matched to a gene. The CDR3 length is 14 residues. The CDR3, as DNA: TGTGCCAGCAGGCACCTGGGGGGGGCCTACGAGCAGTACTTC. Translated, it gives CASRHLGGAYEQYF.

The chain uses TRBV6-1 and TRBJ1-2; a weak D match, TRBD1 (6 bases). Germline loops: CDR1 MNHNS, CDR2 SASEGT. Deletions cut 2 bases from V and 4 bases from J, with 23 bases between. This CDR3 region has 18 residues. The CDR3 protein is CASSESWSGALFGYGYTF. CDR3 DNA sequence: TGTGCCAGCAGTGAATCATGGTCAGGGGCCCTTTTTGGCTATGGCTACACCTTC.

This chain links TRBV6-5 with TRBJ2-1; TRBD2 matches at 8 bases. Germline V gives CDR1 MNHEY, CDR2 SVGAGI. J was trimmed by 5 bases and V by 6 bases; bases with no gene match: 3. This CDR3 region has 13 residues. CDR3 sequence: CASRRAGDNEQFF. CDR3 nucleotides: TGTGCCAGCAGGAGAGCGGGGGACAATGAGCAGTTCTTC.

The V call is TRBV3-1 (or the pseudogene TRBV3-2), the J call TRBJ2-1; 12 bases fit TRBD2. V gave up 3 bases and J gave up 2 bases; unmatched junction bases: 2. Per germline, CDR1 LGHDT and CDR2 YNNKEL (reference sequence). This CDR3 contains 16 residues. The CDR3 DNA sequence: TGTGCCAGCAGCCACCTAGCGGGAGGGGCCTACAATGAGCAGTTCTTC. Protein product: CASSHLAGGAYNEQFF.

The rearrangement joins TRBV30 to TRBJ1-5, with 10 bases aligning to TRBD1. CDR3 size: 14 residues. V lost 3 bases and J lost 6; bases outside the gene matches: 5. Germline V gene lookup returns CDR1 GTSNPN and CDR2 SVGIG (reference sequence). The CDR3 loop is CAWSRDRGSQPQHF. CDR3 nucleotides: TGTGCCTGGAGCCGGGACAGGGGATCTCAGCCCCAGCATTTT.

This chain joins TRBV3-1 (or the pseudogene TRBV3-2) and TRBJ2-3, with 14 positions matching TRBD2. The germline gives CDR1 LGHDT, CDR2 YNNKEL (reference sequence). Trimming removed 1 base from V and 4 bases from J; junction bases left unmatched: 10. The CDR3 runs 19 residues. The CDR3 here is CASSQATIGTSGSPDTQYF. The CDR3 coding sequence is TGTGCCAGCAGCCAAGCTACGATAGGGACTAGCGGGAGTCCAGATACGCAGTATTTT.